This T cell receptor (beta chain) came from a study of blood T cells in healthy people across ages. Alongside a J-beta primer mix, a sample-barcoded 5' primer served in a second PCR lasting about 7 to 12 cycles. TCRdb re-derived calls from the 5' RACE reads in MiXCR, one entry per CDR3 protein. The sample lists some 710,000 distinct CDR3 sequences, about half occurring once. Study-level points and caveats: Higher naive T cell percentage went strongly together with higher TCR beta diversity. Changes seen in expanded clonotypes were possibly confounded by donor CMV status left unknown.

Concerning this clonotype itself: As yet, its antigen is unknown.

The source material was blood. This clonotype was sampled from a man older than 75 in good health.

The CDR3 loop reads CSARDGTGGGSNQPQHF. CDR3 DNA sequence: TGCAGTGCTAGAGATGGGACAGGGGGAGGAAGCAATCAGCCCCAGCATTTT. The chain recombines TRBV20-1 with TRBJ1-5; 11 nucleotides line up with TRBD1. The germline V gene encodes CDR1 DFQATT and CDR2 SNEGSKA (reference sequence). CDR3 length: 17 residues. J was trimmed by 1 base and V by 0 bases; bases with no gene match: 5.